This entry features one T cell receptor (beta chain) sequence. Its antigen is currently not known. Base qualities are missing; no much larger clone stands one base away. In the germline V gene, CDR1 corresponds to SGHAT and CDR2 to FQNNGV. From the cysteine up to the phenylalanine, the CDR3 has a length of 15 residues. Only the CDR3 region is kept as DNA, spanning 45 bases read in frame from base 1. V loses 1 base of germline sequence and J loses 2 bases, and the interval between the two ends is 12 bases. The sample belongs to a study of response to subunit inactivated influenza vaccine (dated by TCRdb to 2017 to 2018). Regarding the complete study: Deep quantitative profiling of the T cell receptor repertoire was used in the study to follow responses to a trivalent subunit inactivated influenza vaccine. The paper as a whole reports these results and caveats: The authors suggested that each seasonal influenza vaccination may recruit only a limited number of new T cells.

Libraries came from RT-PCR. Sequencing used an Illumina HiSeq 2500. The public sequencing data were trimmed at Q25 with fastp and processed into clonotypes with MiXCR by TCRdb, which kept only in-frame beta chains. All rows with the same CDR3 protein become a single entry with the most common DNA and genes. This sample lists roughly 290,000 distinct CDR3 sequences; about a fifth were detected once. 10% of the sample belongs to the ten largest clones. This material consisted of PBMCs from blood, taken approximately 20 months after vaccination. The sequence came from a man between 50 and 69 years old who received an inactivated influenza vaccine. Donor details come from another sample of the same person, matched by shared clones. The chain employs TRBV11-2 and TRBJ2-7; TRBD2 could be the D gene, as 7 bases match. The nucleotide sequence is TGTGCCAGCAGCTTAGGGCCCGGGGGGCCCTACGAGCAGTACTTC. Translated, this is CASSLGPGGPYEQYF.